These 16 T cell receptor beta chains were sequenced from one sample in a study of PD-1 blockade in classical Hodgkin lymphoma. Here immunoSEQ multiplex PCR was the method, and the copy in TCRdb shows in-frame clones only, minus some. The sample includes 30,000 or so clones, over 75% of them seen just once. All trial patients relapsed after autologous stem cell transplantation. Magnetic negative selection purified CD4+ T cells from thawed PBMCs. Sequenced material: CD4+ T cells from blood, taken at baseline. These receptors were collected from a human donor with classical Hodgkin lymphoma.

The chain has TRBV19 and TRBJ2-7, with TRBD1 as a possible D gene (5 bases). This CDR3 has 13 amino acids. With 5 bases removed from V and 4 bases from J, the gap between germline ends came to 12 bases. CDR1 is LNHDA, CDR2 SQIVND, per germline (reference sequence). DNA for the CDR3: TGTGCCAGTAGTCTCCTGGACAAATACGAGCAGTACTTC. Its translation is CASSLLDKYEQYF.

The chain has TRBV30 and TRBJ2-3; a possible D gene is TRBD2 (6 bases). This CDR3 comprises 17 residues. Germline-derived CDR1 and CDR2 are GTSNPN and SVGIG (reference sequence). V lost 4 bases and J 4 bases, leaving 24 bases between the germline ends. The CDR3 DNA reads as TGTGCCTGGACCGGTCCGGATGGAGGGAGCAGGGCAGATACGCAGTATTTT. Amino acid sequence: CAWTGPDGGSRADTQYF.

The J gene is TRBJ1-2, the V gene TRBV2; D might be TRBD1 (6 bases). Germline V gene data show CDR1 as SNHLY and CDR2 as FYNNEI. The CDR3 sequence is 14 residues long. V was shortened by 7 bases and J by 4 bases, with 16 bases between the two germline ends. The CDR3 coding sequence is TGTGCCAGCACACGACAGGCCCTAGGCTATGGCTACACCTTC. It encodes CASTRQALGYGYTF.

The chain joins TRBV6-5 to TRBJ1-2; 7 bases line up with TRBD1. Unmatched junction bases numbered 9, after V lost 4 bases and J lost 7 bases. The CDR3 spans 14 residues. The germline V gene has CDR1 MNHEY and CDR2 SVGAGI. This CDR3 is CASSFDRAWGGYTF. The DNA for the CDR3 is TGTGCCAGCAGTTTCGACAGGGCTTGGGGTGGCTACACCTTC.

This clone was seen just once. The chain uses TRBV6-1 and TRBJ1-1; D is unclear. V was shortened by 8 bases and J by 3 bases, with 13 bases between the two germline ends. CDR1 MNHNS and CDR2 SASEGT come from the germline V gene. The CDR3 is 13 amino acids. For the CDR3, the DNA is TGTGCCAGCCCACCTAGCCCCGACACTGAAGCTTTCTTT. Its protein product is CASPPSPDTEAFF.

The chain combines TRBV4-1 with TRBJ1-2; no definite D call. Germline CDR1 is MGHRA and CDR2 is YSYEKL. The CDR3 consists of 15 residues. The V end lost 2 bases, the J end lost 0 bases, and 10 bases lay between the germline ends. CDR3 in DNA: TGCGCCAGCAGCCAATCTTGGCCCCCTAACTATGGCTACACCTTC. Translating gives CASSQSWPPNYGYTF.

This chain links TRBV18 with TRBJ1-1; a possible D gene is TRBD1 (6 bases). The CDR3 length is 15 residues. V was trimmed by 3 bases and J by 3 bases, leaving 14 bases between them. CDR1 is KGHSH and CDR2 is LQKENI in the germline V gene. The CDR3 DNA follows: TGTGCCAGCTCACCCCTCGGAGGGGGGGACACTGAAGCTTTCTTT. Translating gives CASSPLGGGDTEAFF.

The J gene is TRBJ2-3, the V gene TRBV7-9; no definite D call. CDR3 length: 16 amino acids. Per the germline V gene, CDR1 is SEHNR and CDR2 is FQNEAQ (reference sequence). Trimming removed 2 bases from V and 1 base from J, with 13 bases in between. The CDR3 nucleotides are TGTGCCAGCAGCTTATCGCGATCTTCTGGCACAGATACGCAGTATTTT. It translates to CASSLSRSSGTDTQYF.

The chain uses TRBV28 and TRBJ2-7; no clear D. This CDR3 comprises 15 residues. The ends were cut back, 4 bases at V and 6 bases at J, with 19 bases in the middle. Germline-derived CDR1 and CDR2 are MDHEN and SYDVKM. CDR3 bases: TGTGCCAGCAGTTCCACGTCAGGTTCGCGGCGCGAGCAGTACTTC. Its translation is CASSSTSGSRREQYF.

The chain links TRBV2 to TRBJ2-5; the match to TRBD2 covers 14 bases. The CDR3 contains 16 residues. V lost 5 bases, J lost 5 bases, and 7 bases stayed unmatched. Germline V lookup: CDR1 SNHLY, CDR2 FYNNEI. CDR3 sequence (DNA): TGTGCCAGCAGTACCCGGCGGACTAGCGGGAGGGAGACCCAGTACTTC. Translated: CASSTRRTSGRETQYF. Supplemented by reference TRBV2 and TRBJ2-5, the full variable domain reads EPEVTQTPSHQVTQMGQEVILRCVPISNHLYFYWYRQILGQKVEFLVSFYNNEISEKSEIFDDQFSVERPDGSNFTLKIRSTKLEDSAMYFCASSTRRTSGRETQYFGPGTRLLVL.

The chain has TRBV27 and TRBJ2-3; D gene ambiguous. The CDR3 is 17 residues long. CDR1 is MNHEY and CDR2 is SMNVEV in the germline V gene (reference sequence). V was clipped by 2 bases and J by 6 bases, with 21 bases between them. CDR3 protein: CASSLRQDYPREDTQYF. CDR3 DNA: TGTGCCAGCAGTTTAAGGCAGGATTACCCTCGAGAGGATACGCAGTATTTT.

This chain links TRBV6-5 with TRBJ2-5, with D perhaps matching TRBD1 (5 bases). This CDR3 region has 11 residues. Looked up from germline, CDR1 is MNHEY and CDR2 is SVGAGI. Trimming stripped 7 bases from V and 5 bases from J, with 8 bases between. CDR3 sequence: CASTQGETQYF. The CDR3 DNA follows: TGTGCCAGCACCCAGGGCGAGACCCAGTACTTC.

V usage is TRBV28 and J usage is TRBJ1-2; D is uncertain. The CDR3 loop spans 11 amino acids. Germline CDR1 MDHEN, CDR2 SYDVKM. CDR3 protein: CVTGGTTGYTF. DNA for the CDR3: TGTGTCACCGGCGGCACGACGGGCTACACCTTC.

Here the CDR3 reads CASSFFGGGGRSYEQYF. The CDR3 bases are TGTGCCAGCAGTTTCTTTGGGGGGGGCGGGAGATCTTACGAGCAGTACTTC. This rearrangement joins TRBV28 to TRBJ2-7; perhaps TRBD2 as D (7 bases). CDR1 is MDHEN, CDR2 SYDVKM, per germline. V dropped 3 bases and J dropped 4 bases, with 22 bases sitting between them. CDR3 length equals 17 residues.

The gene calls are TRBV5-1 and TRBJ1-1; TRBD1 matches at 7 bases. After removal of 4 bases from V and 1 base from J, the junction contained 7 bases not matched to a gene. The CDR3 extends over 15 amino acids. Germline CDR1 reads SGHRS; CDR2 reads YFSETQ. CDR3: CASSRSGGKNTEAFF. The CDR3 DNA is TGCGCCAGCAGCCGATCAGGGGGGAAGAACACTGAAGCTTTCTTT.

The rearrangement joins TRBV30 to TRBJ2-2; TRBD1 agrees at 8 bases. The ends lost 8 bases at V and 2 bases at J; junction bases unmatched: 7. The CDR3 is made up of 14 amino acids. The V gene's germline CDR1 is GTSNPN and CDR2 SVGIG (reference sequence). The CDR3 protein is CAGRQGINTGELFF. The CDR3 region has the DNA TGTGCCGGGCGACAGGGGATTAACACCGGGGAGCTGTTTTTT.